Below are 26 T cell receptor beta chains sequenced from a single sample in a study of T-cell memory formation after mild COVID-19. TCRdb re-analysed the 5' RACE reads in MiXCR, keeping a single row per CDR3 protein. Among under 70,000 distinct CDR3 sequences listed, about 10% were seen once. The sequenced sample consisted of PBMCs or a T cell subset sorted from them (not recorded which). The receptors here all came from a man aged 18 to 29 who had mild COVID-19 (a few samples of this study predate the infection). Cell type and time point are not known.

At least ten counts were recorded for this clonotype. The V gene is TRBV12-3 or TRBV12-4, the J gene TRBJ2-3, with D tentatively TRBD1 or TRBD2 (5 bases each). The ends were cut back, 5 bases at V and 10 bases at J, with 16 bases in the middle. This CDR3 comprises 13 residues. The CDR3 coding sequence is TGTGCCAGCAGTCCTCAGGAGGCCAGGGCGCAGTATTTT. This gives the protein CASSPQEARAQYF.

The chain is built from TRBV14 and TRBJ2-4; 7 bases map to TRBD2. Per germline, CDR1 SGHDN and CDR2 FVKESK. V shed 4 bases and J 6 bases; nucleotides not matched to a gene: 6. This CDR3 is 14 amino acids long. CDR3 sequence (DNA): TGTGCCAGCAGCCTCTATTCTAGCGGAAACATTCAGTACTTC. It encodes CASSLYSSGNIQYF.

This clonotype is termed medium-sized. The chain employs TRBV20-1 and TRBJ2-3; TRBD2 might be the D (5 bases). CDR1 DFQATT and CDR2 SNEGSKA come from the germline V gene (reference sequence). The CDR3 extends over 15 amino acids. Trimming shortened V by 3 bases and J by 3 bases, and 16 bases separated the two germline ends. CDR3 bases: TGCAGTGCTAGCGGGGAGTATTACGGGACAGATACGCAGTATTTT. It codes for CSASGEYYGTDTQYF.

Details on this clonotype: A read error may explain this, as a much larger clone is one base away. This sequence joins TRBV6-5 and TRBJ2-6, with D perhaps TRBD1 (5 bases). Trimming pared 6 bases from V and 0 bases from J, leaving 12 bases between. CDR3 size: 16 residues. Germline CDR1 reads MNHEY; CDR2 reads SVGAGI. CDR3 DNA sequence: TGTGCCAGCAGCCTGGACATTACCTCTGGGGCCAACGTCCTGACTTTC. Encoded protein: CASSLDITSGANVLTF.

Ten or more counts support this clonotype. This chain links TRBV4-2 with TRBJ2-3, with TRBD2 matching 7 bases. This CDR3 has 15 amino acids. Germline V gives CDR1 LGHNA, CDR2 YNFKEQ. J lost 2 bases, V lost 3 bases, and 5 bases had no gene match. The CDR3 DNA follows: TGTGCCAGCAGCCATAGGGGACTAATCACAGATACGCAGTATTTT. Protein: CASSHRGLITDTQYF.

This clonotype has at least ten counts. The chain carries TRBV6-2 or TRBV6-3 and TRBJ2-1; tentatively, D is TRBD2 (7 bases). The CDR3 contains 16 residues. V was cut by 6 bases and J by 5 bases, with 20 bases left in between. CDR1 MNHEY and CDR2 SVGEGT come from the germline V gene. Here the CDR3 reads CASRYLAEGGHNEQFF. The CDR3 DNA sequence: TGTGCCAGCAGATACCTAGCGGAGGGGGGGCACAATGAGCAGTTCTTC.

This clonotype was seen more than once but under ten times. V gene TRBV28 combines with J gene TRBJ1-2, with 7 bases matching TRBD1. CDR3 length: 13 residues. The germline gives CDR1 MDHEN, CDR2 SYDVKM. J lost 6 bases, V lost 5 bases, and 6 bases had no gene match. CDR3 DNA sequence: TGTGCCAGCAGTCCCTGGGACAGAGATGGCTACACCTTC. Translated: CASSPWDRDGYTF.

As DNA, the CDR3 is TGTGCCAGCAGCTCCGCAGGCGGGTATGGCTACACCTTC. Amino acids: CASSSAGGYGYTF. The V gene is TRBV7-2, the J gene TRBJ1-2, with unresolved D. This CDR3 has 13 residues. Germline CDR1 and CDR2: SGHTA and FQGNSA. Trimming shortened V by 4 bases and J by 5 bases, and 11 bases separated the two germline ends.

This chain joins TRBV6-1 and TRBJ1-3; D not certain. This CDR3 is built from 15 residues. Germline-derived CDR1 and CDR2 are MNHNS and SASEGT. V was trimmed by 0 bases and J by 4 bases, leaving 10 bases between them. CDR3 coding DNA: TGTGCCAGCAGTGAAGCTGGCCCTACCGGAAACACCATATATTTT. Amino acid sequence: CASSEAGPTGNTIYF.

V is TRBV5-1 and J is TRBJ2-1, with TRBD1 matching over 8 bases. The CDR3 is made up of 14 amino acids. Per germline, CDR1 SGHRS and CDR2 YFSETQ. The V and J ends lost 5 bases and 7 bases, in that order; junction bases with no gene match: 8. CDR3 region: CASREGQDGNEQFF. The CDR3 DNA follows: TGCGCCAGCAGAGAGGGACAGGATGGAAATGAGCAGTTCTTC.

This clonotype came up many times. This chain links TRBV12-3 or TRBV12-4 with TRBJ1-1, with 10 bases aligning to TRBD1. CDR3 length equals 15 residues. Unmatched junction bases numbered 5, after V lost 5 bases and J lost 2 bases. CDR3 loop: CASSPATGGNTEAFF. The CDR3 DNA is TGTGCCAGCAGTCCCGCGACAGGGGGCAACACTGAAGCTTTCTTT.

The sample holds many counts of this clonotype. The CDR3 nucleotides read TGTGCCAGCAGCCAAGAGGTCGGTGAGACCCAGTACTTC. It yields the protein CASSQEVGETQYF. This chain links TRBV3-1 with TRBJ2-5; D gene unclear. CDR1 and CDR2 from the germline V gene are LGHDT and YNNKEL (reference sequence). The V gene lost 0 bases and the J gene lost 5 bases, with 7 bases spanning the gap. This CDR3 contains 13 residues.

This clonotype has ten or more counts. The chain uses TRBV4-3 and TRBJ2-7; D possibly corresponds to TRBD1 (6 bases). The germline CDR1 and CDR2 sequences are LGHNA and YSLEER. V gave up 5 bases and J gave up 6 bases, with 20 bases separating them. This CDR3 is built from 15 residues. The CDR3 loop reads CASSGSMGRGAEQYF. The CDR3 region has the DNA TGCGCCAGCAGCGGCAGCATGGGCAGGGGTGCCGAGCAGTACTTC.

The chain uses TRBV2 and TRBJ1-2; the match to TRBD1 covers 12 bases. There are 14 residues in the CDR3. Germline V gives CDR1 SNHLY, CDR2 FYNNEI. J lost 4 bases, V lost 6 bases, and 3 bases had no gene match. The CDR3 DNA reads TGTGCCAGCAGAGGGACAGGGGGCGGCTATGGCTACACCTTC. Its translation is CASRGTGGGYGYTF.

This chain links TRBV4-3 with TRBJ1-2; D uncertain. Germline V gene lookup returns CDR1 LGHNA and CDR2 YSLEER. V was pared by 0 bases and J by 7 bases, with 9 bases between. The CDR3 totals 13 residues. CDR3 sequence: CASSQESWGGYTF. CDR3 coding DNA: TGCGCCAGCAGCCAAGAGTCCTGGGGTGGCTACACCTTC.

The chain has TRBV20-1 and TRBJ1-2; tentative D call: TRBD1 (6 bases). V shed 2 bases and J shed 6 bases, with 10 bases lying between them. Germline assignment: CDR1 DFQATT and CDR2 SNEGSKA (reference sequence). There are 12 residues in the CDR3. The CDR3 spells CSARWGADGYTF. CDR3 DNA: TGCAGTGCTAGATGGGGGGCCGATGGCTACACCTTC.

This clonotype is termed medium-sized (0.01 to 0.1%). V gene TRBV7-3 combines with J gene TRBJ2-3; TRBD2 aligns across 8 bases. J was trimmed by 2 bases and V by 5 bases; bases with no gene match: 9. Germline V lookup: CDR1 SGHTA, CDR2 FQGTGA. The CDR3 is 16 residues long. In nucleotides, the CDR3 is TGTGCCAGCAGCCCCCGGGGGGGCTCCAACACAGATACGCAGTATTTT. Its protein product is CASSPRGGSNTDTQYF.

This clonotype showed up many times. The CDR3 loop reads CASSSDLNEQFF. CDR3 in DNA: TGTGCCAGCAGCTCGGATCTGAATGAGCAGTTCTTC. The rearrangement joins TRBV11-1 to TRBJ2-1; D not certain. The ends were cut back, 4 bases at V and 7 bases at J, with 8 bases in the middle. Germline-derived CDR1 and CDR2 are SGHAT and FQDESV (reference sequence). The CDR3 runs to 12 residues. Filled out from reference TRBV11-1 and TRBJ2-1, the complete variable domain reads EAEVAQSPRYKITEKSQAVAFWCDPISGHATLYWYRQILGQGPELLVQFQDESVVDDSQLPKDRFSAERLKGVDSTLKIQPAELGDSAMYLCASSSDLNEQFFGPGTRLTVL.

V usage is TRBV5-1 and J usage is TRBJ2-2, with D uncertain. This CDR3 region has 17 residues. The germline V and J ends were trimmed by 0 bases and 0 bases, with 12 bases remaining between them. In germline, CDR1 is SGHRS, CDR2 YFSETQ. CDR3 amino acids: CASSLGSTNPNTGELFF. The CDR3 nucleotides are TGCGCCAGCAGCTTGGGGTCCACTAATCCGAACACCGGGGAGCTGTTTTTT. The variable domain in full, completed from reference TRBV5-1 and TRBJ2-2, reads KAGVTQTPRYLIKTRGQQVTLSCSPISGHRSVSWYQQTPGQGLQFLFEYFSETQRNKGNFPGRFSGRQFSNSRSEMNVSTLELGDSALYLCASSLGSTNPNTGELFFGEGSRLTVL.

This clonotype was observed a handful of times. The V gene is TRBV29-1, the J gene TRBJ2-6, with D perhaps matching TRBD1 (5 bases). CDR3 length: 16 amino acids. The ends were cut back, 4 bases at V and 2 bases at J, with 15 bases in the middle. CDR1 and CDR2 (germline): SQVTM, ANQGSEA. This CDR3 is CSVAQQGMPGANVLTF. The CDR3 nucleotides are TGCAGCGTTGCCCAGCAGGGAATGCCTGGGGCCAACGTCCTGACTTTC.

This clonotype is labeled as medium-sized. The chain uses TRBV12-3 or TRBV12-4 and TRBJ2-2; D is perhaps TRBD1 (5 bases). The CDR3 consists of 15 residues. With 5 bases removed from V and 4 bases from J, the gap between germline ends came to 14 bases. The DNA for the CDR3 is TGTGCCAGCAGTGCCTCGATAGGGGTCACCGGGGAGCTGTTTTTT. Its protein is CASSASIGVTGELFF.

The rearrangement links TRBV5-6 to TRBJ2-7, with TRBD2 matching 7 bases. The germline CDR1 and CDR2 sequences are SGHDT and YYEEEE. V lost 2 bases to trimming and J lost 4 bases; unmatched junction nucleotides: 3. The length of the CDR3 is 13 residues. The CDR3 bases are TGTGCCAGCAGCTTTGGGAGGGAGTACGAGCAGTACTTC. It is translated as CASSFGREYEQYF.

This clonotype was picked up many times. For the CDR3, the DNA is TGTGCCAGCAGCTTAGGGGACGGCCCTGGAGATACGCAGTATTTT. It yields the protein CASSLGDGPGDTQYF. V is TRBV11-1 and J is TRBJ2-3, with D perhaps given as TRBD1 or TRBD2 (5 bases each). The germline V and J ends were trimmed by 1 base and 5 bases, with 13 bases remaining between them. From germline, CDR1 is SGHAT and CDR2 FQDESV (reference sequence). The CDR3 has 15 amino acids.

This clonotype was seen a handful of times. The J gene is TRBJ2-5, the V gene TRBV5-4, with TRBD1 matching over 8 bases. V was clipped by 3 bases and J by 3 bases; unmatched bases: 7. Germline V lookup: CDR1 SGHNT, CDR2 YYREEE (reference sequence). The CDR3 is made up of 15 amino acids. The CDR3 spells CASSSGQVAKETQYF. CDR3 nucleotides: TGTGCCAGCAGCTCGGGACAGGTCGCTAAAGAGACCCAGTACTTC. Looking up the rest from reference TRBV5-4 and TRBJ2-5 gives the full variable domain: ETGVTQSPTHLIKTRGQQVTLRCSSQSGHNTVSWYQQALGQGPQFIFQYYREEENGRGNFPPRFSGLQFPNYSSELNVNALELDDSALYLCASSSGQVAKETQYFGPGTRLLVL.

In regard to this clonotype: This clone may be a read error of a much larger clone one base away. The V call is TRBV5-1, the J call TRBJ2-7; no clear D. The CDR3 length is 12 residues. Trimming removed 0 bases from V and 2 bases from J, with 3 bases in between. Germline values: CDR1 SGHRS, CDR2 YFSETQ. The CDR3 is CASSLVTYEQYF. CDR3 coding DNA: TGCGCCAGCAGCTTGGTGACCTACGAGCAGTACTTC.

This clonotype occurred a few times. The CDR3 spells CASSSSRGIQYF. CDR3 nucleotide sequence: TGTGCCAGCAGTTCAAGTAGGGGTATTCAGTACTTC. This chain links TRBV6-5 with TRBJ2-4, with D possibly matching TRBD1 (5 bases). V was pared by 4 bases and J by 10 bases, with 11 bases between. This CDR3 region has 12 residues. Per the germline V gene, CDR1 is MNHEY and CDR2 is SVGAGI.